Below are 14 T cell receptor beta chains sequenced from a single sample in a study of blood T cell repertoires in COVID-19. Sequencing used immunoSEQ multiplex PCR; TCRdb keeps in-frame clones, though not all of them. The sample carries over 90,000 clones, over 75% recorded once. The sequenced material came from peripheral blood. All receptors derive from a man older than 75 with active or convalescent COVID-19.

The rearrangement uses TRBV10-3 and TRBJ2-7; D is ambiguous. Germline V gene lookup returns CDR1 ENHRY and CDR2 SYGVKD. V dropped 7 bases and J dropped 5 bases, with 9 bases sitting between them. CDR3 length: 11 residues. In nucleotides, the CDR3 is TGTGCCATCACCGACCGGGACGAGCAGTACTTC. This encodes CAITDRDEQYF.

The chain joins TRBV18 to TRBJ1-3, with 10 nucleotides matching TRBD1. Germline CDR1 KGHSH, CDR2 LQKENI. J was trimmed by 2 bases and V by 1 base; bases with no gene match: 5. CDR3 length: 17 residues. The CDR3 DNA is TGTGCCAGCTCACCACTACGGACAGGGGGAACTGGAAACACCATATATTTT. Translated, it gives CASSPLRTGGTGNTIYF.

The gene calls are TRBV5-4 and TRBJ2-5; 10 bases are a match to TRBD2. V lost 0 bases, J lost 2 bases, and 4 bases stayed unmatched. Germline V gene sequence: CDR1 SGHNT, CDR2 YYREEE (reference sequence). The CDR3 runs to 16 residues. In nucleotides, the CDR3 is TGTGCCAGCAGCTTGGACGGGACTAGCGCACAAGAGACCCAGTACTTC. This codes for CASSLDGTSAQETQYF.

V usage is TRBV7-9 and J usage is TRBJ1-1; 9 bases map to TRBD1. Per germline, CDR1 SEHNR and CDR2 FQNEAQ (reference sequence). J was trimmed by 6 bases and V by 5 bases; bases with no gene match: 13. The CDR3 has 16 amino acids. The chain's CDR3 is CASSPADRGVEAEAFF. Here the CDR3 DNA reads TGTGCCAGCAGCCCCGCGGACAGGGGAGTAGAGGCTGAAGCTTTCTTT. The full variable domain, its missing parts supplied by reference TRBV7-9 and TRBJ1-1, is DTGVSQNPRHKITKRGQNVTFRCDPISEHNRLYWYRQTLGQGPEFLTYFQNEAQLEKSRLLSDRFSAERPKGSFSTLEIQRTEQGDSAMYLCASSPADRGVEAEAFFGQGTRLTVV.

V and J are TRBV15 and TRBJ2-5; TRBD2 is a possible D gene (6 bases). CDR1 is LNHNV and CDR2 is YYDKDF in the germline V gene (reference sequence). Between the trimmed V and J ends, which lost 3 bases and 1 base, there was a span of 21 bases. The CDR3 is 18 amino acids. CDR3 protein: CATSSGGGAGLPQETQYF. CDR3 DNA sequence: TGTGCCACCAGCAGTGGGGGAGGAGCGGGTTTGCCCCAAGAGACCCAGTACTTC.

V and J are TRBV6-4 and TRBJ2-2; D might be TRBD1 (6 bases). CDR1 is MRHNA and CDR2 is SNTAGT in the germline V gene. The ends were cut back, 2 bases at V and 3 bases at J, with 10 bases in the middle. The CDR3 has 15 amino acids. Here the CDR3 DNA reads TGTGCCAGCAGTGACAGCAGGGGCGACACCGGGGAGCTGTTTTTT. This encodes CASSDSRGDTGELFF.

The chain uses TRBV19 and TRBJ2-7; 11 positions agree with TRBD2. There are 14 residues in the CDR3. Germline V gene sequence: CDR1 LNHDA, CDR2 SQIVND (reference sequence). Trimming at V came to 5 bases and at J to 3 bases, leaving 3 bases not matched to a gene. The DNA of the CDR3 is TGTGCCAGTAGTCAACTAGCGGGGGACTACGAGCAGTACTTC. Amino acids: CASSQLAGDYEQYF.

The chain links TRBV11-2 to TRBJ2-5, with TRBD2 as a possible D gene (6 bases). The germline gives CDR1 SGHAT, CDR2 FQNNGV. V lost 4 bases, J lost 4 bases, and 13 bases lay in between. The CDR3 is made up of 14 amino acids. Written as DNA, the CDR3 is TGTGCCAGCAGCTCCTCGGGGGTCCGAGAGACCCAGTACTTC. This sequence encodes CASSSSGVRETQYF.

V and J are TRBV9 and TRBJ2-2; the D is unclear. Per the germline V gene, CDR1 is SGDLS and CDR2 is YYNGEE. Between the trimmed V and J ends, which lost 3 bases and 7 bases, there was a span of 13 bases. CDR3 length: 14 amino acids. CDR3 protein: CASSESPRGGELFF. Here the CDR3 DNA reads TGTGCCAGCAGCGAGTCCCCTAGAGGCGGGGAGCTGTTTTTT.

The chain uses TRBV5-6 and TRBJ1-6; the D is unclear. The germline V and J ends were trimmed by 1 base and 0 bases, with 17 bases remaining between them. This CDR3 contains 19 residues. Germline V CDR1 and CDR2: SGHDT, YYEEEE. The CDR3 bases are TGTGCCAGCAGCTTGCCCGTACCTCAGGAAAGCTCCTATAATTCACCCCTCCACTTT. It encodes CASSLPVPQESSYNSPLHF.

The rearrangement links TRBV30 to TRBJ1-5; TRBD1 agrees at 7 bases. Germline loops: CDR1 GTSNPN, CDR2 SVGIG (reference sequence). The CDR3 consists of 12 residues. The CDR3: CALGTGNQPQHF. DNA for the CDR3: TGTGCTCTCGGGACAGGCAATCAGCCCCAGCATTTT.

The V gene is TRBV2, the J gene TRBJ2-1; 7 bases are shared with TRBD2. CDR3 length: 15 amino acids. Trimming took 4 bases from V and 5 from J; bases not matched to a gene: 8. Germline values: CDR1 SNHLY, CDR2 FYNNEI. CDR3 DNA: TGTGCCAGCAGTGTTTTGTCAGCGGGGAACAATGAGCAGTTCTTC. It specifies CASSVLSAGNNEQFF.

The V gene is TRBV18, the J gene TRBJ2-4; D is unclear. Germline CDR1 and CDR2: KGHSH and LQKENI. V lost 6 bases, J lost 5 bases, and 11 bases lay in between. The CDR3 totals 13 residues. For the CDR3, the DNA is TGTGCCAGCTCTCCCGCGGCGCAAAACATTCAGTACTTC. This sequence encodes CASSPAAQNIQYF.

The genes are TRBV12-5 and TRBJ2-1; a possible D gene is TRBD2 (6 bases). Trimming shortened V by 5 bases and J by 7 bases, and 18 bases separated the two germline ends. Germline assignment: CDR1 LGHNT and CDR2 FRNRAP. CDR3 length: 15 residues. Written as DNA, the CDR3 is TGTGCTAGTGGTCCACCCCCGGAGGGGTGGAATGAGCAGTTCTTC. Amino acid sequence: CASGPPPEGWNEQFF.